Shown below are 27 T cell receptor beta chains from a single sample sequenced in a study of OX40 agonist ivuxolimab in advanced cancers. Libraries were constructed by the immunoSEQ multiplex PCR assay. TCRdb re-hosts the immuneACCESS table, in-frame sequences only. Its copies lack some clones; in the studies checked, an unresolved V gene accounts for under half of them, and the cause for the rest is not known. The sample contains more than 40,000 clones, about 90% of them found a single time. Under 10% of the sample is in the top ten clones. The sequenced sample was CD4+ or CD8+ T cells sorted from blood, obtained in a trial of the OX40 agonist ivuxolimab. These receptors all stem from an adult with an advanced solid tumor such as melanoma, head and neck, liver or kidney cancer.

The chain has TRBV5-5 and TRBJ2-2, with D perhaps TRBD1 or TRBD2 (5 bases each). Trimming removed 2 bases from V and 7 bases from J, with 18 bases in between. The CDR3 loop spans 16 amino acids. The germline V gene encodes CDR1 SGHKS and CDR2 YYEKEE (reference sequence). CDR3 sequence: CASSFNHGALGGELFF. Here the CDR3 DNA reads TGTGCCAGCAGCTTTAATCACGGGGCGCTTGGCGGGGAGCTGTTTTTT.

The chain carries TRBV9 and TRBJ2-3; no reliable D call. Looked up from germline, CDR1 is SGDLS and CDR2 is YYNGEE. The CDR3 is made up of 16 amino acids. V shed 0 bases and J shed 6 bases, with 17 bases lying between them. CDR3 in amino acids: CASSVDSGQAVDTQYF. In DNA, the CDR3 is TGTGCCAGCAGCGTAGATTCTGGGCAGGCGGTGGATACGCAGTATTTT. Based on the CDR3 plus reference TRBV9 and TRBJ2-3, the full variable domain is DSGVTQTPKHLITATGQRVTLRCSPRSGDLSVYWYQQSLDQGLQFLIQYYNGEERAKGNILERFSAQQFPDLHSELNLSSLELGDSALYFCASSVDSGQAVDTQYFGPGTRLTVL.

The CDR3 DNA reads TGCGCCAGCAGCCACGACAGGGACGAGCAGTACTTC. Its protein is CASSHDRDEQYF. The chain combines TRBV4-1 with TRBJ2-7; 7 nucleotides line up with TRBD1. The germline V gene encodes CDR1 MGHRA and CDR2 YSYEKL. The CDR3 has 12 residues. The ends lost 3 bases at V and 5 bases at J; junction bases unmatched: 1.

The chain carries TRBV18 and TRBJ2-4; no definite D call. Deletions cut 0 bases from V and 7 bases from J, with 10 bases between. Germline V gene lookup returns CDR1 KGHSH and CDR2 LQKENI. This CDR3 has 14 amino acids. CDR3 sequence: CASSPPDVRNIQYF. The DNA for the CDR3 is TGTGCCAGCTCACCACCGGACGTGCGGAACATTCAGTACTTC. The full variable domain, completed using reference TRBV18 and TRBJ2-4, is NAGVMQNPRHLVRRRGQEARLRCSPMKGHSHVYWYRQLPEEGLKFMVYLQKENIIDESGMPKERFSAEFPKEGPSILRIQQVVRGDSAAYFCASSPPDVRNIQYFGAGTRLSVL.

The chain uses TRBV29-1 and TRBJ1-1; weak D call: TRBD1 (6 bases). The CDR3 is made up of 15 amino acids. V shed 6 bases and J shed 4 bases, with 21 bases lying between them. CDR1 SQVTM and CDR2 ANQGSEA come from the germline V gene. In nucleotides, the CDR3 is TGCAGCGTAGCGACCTTTGGGGGGGCGCGCACTGAAGCTTTCTTT. It yields the protein CSVATFGGARTEAFF.

V and J are TRBV10-3 and TRBJ1-5; 7 bases fit TRBD1. In germline, CDR1 is ENHRY, CDR2 SYGVKD. Trimming cost V 8 bases and J 4 bases; bases outside gene matches: 5. This CDR3 contains 13 residues. The CDR3 region has the DNA TGTGCCATCTCAGGGACAGAAAATCAGCCCCAGCATTTT. This encodes CAISGTENQPQHF.

V gene TRBV2 combines with J gene TRBJ1-5; D perhaps matches TRBD1 (6 bases). The CDR3 loop spans 15 amino acids. In germline, CDR1 is SNHLY, CDR2 FYNNEI. V lost 6 bases and J 4 bases, leaving 16 bases between the germline ends. The CDR3 spells CASSEGGVRNQPQHF. CDR3 nucleotides: TGTGCCAGCAGCGAGGGGGGGGTTCGGAATCAGCCCCAGCATTTT.

V is TRBV5-4 and J is TRBJ2-1, with 7 bases matching TRBD1. The V and J ends lost 4 bases and 4 bases, in that order; junction bases with no gene match: 8. Germline loops: CDR1 SGHNT, CDR2 YYREEE (reference sequence). The CDR3 has 15 residues. The CDR3: CASSPDRVGYNEQFF. The CDR3 region has the DNA TGTGCCAGCAGCCCCGACAGGGTAGGGTACAATGAGCAGTTCTTC.

This clone occurred once. The chain carries TRBV2 and TRBJ2-5; tentatively, D is TRBD1 (6 bases). Germline V gene lookup returns CDR1 SNHLY and CDR2 FYNNEI. The CDR3 is 13 residues long. The V end lost 6 bases, the J end lost 5 bases, and 13 bases lay between the germline ends. The DNA of the CDR3 is TGTGCCAGCAGAGACACAGGGATGGAGACCCAGTACTTC. Protein: CASRDTGMETQYF.

V usage is TRBV7-2 and J usage is TRBJ2-7, with 9 nucleotides matching TRBD2. Per germline, CDR1 SGHTA and CDR2 FQGNSA. CDR3 size: 15 residues. V was pared by 4 bases and J by 2 bases, with 6 bases of the junction left unmatched. This CDR3 is CASSSEGGRAYEQYF. CDR3 in DNA: TGTGCCAGCAGCTCGGAGGGCGGGAGGGCCTACGAGCAGTACTTC.

V usage is TRBV9 and J usage is TRBJ1-1, with 8 bases that match TRBD1. Germline CDR1 is SGDLS and CDR2 is YYNGEE. The junction had 13 bases not matched to a gene; V was cut back by 0 bases and J by 12 bases. The CDR3 has 15 residues. The CDR3 sequence is CASSVDGHDRGGSFF. As DNA, the CDR3 is TGTGCCAGCAGCGTAGACGGACATGACAGGGGAGGGTCTTTCTTT.

Only one count was recorded for this clone. The rearrangement joins TRBV15 to TRBJ2-3, with 9 nucleotides matching TRBD1. The CDR3 length is 15 residues. The germline gives CDR1 LNHNV, CDR2 YYDKDF (reference sequence). The junction had 4 bases not matched to a gene; V was cut back by 2 bases and J by 4 bases. In DNA form, the CDR3 reads TGTGCCACCAGCAGACGGGACAGGGAGGCAGATACGCAGTATTTT. This translates into CATSRRDREADTQYF.

CDR3 coding DNA: TGTGCCAGTAGTTTAAACAGGGGTGCGCCTGGAAACACCATATATTTT. Protein: CASSLNRGAPGNTIYF. The rearrangement uses TRBV19 and TRBJ1-3, with TRBD1 matching 7 bases. CDR3 length: 16 residues. V lost 5 bases and J lost 2; bases outside the gene matches: 9. The germline V gene has CDR1 LNHDA and CDR2 SQIVND (reference sequence).

Only one count was recorded for this clone. The chain links TRBV4-2 to TRBJ2-2; TRBD2 matches at 10 bases. V lost 3 bases and J lost 1; bases outside the gene matches: 5. The CDR3 extends over 17 amino acids. CDR1 is LGHNA and CDR2 is YNFKEQ in the germline V gene. CDR3 in DNA: TGTGCCAGCAGCCACCCAATAGCGGGAGGGAACACCGGGGAGCTGTTTTTT. This codes for CASSHPIAGGNTGELFF.

The rearrangement joins TRBV7-9 to TRBJ2-2; D ambiguous. Germline CDR1 reads SEHNR; CDR2 reads FQNEAQ (reference sequence). V lost 10 bases and J lost 2, with 14 bases in between. This CDR3 has 14 residues. CDR3 DNA: TGTGCCACTACGAGTAGAGGAAACACCGGGGAGCTGTTTTTT. It is translated as CATTSRGNTGELFF. Using reference TRBV7-9 and TRBJ2-2 for the parts outside the CDR3, the full variable domain is DTGVSQNPRHKITKRGQNVTFRCDPISEHNRLYWYRQTLGQGPEFLTYFQNEAQLEKSRLLSDRFSAERPKGSFSTLEIQRTEQGDSAMYLCATTSRGNTGELFFGEGSRLTVL.

In this sample, this clone turned up once. This chain links TRBV28 with TRBJ1-1; 7 nucleotides line up with TRBD1. Germline assignment: CDR1 MDHEN and CDR2 SYDVKM. J lost 3 bases, V lost 5 bases, and 12 bases had no gene match. The CDR3 sequence is 16 residues long. CDR3 DNA: TGTGCCAGCAGTCTCGGTAGGGGGCGCAGGGACACTGAAGCTTTCTTT. This sequence encodes CASSLGRGRRDTEAFF.

V usage is TRBV19 and J usage is TRBJ2-7, with 12 bases fitting TRBD1. This CDR3 comprises 15 residues. V gave up 3 bases and J gave up 1 base; unmatched junction bases: 1. Germline assignment: CDR1 LNHDA and CDR2 SQIVND (reference sequence). Here the CDR3 reads CASSMGQGASYEQYF. CDR3 nucleotide sequence: TGTGCCAGTAGTATGGGACAGGGGGCTTCCTACGAGCAGTACTTC.

The chain employs TRBV9 and TRBJ2-1; D unclear. CDR3 length equals 15 residues. Germline CDR1 and CDR2: SGDLS and YYNGEE. Trimming cost V 0 bases and J 0 bases, with 7 bases left between them. The CDR3: CASSVVGGSYNEQFF. The CDR3 nucleotides are TGTGCCAGCAGCGTAGTAGGCGGCTCCTACAATGAGCAGTTCTTC.

V usage is TRBV5-1 and J usage is TRBJ2-7, with a weak D call TRBD1 (5 bases). The CDR3 has 14 amino acids. Germline-derived CDR1 and CDR2 are SGHRS and YFSETQ. The V end was cut by 5 bases, the J end by 7 bases, with 19 bases between. CDR3: CASSLSRQSGEQYF. CDR3 DNA sequence: TGCGCCAGCAGTCTTAGCCGGCAGTCAGGGGAGCAGTACTTC. The full variable domain, its missing parts supplied by reference TRBV5-1 and TRBJ2-7, is KAGVTQTPRYLIKTRGQQVTLSCSPISGHRSVSWYQQTPGQGLQFLFEYFSETQRNKGNFPGRFSGRQFSNSRSEMNVSTLELGDSALYLCASSLSRQSGEQYFGPGTRLTVT.

This clone came up once. The rearrangement links TRBV5-6 to TRBJ2-1, with 10 bases fitting TRBD2. Germline lookup yields CDR1 SGHDT and CDR2 YYEEEE. V lost 5 bases to trimming and J lost 2 bases; unmatched junction nucleotides: 4. This CDR3 region has 15 residues. The CDR3 sequence: CASRLSGRAYNEQFF. The CDR3 DNA follows: TGTGCCAGCAGACTAAGCGGGAGGGCCTACAATGAGCAGTTCTTC.

This clone was observed a few times. In the same sample, other DNA sequences code for this CDR3. This sequence joins TRBV6-5 and TRBJ2-7; D might be TRBD1 (5 bases). The CDR3 covers 14 residues. V was shortened by 2 bases and J by 5 bases, with 13 bases between the two germline ends. Germline CDR1 MNHEY, CDR2 SVGAGI. Here the CDR3 DNA reads TGTGCCAGCAGTTACCAGGGTGCAGACGACGAGCAGTACTTC. It specifies CASSYQGADDEQYF.

This clone occurred a few times. The chain recombines TRBV7-9 with TRBJ2-7; the D call may be TRBD1 or TRBD2 (5 bases each). V lost 5 bases and J 0 bases, leaving 14 bases between the germline ends. This CDR3 has 15 amino acids. The germline V gene encodes CDR1 SEHNR and CDR2 FQNEAQ (reference sequence). The CDR3 protein is CASSPYMGTSYEQYF. The CDR3 bases are TGTGCCAGCAGCCCCTATATGGGGACCTCCTACGAGCAGTACTTC.

The V and J genes are TRBV19 and TRBJ1-5; D uncertain. There are 15 residues in the CDR3. V lost 5 bases and J lost 2, with 13 bases in between. CDR1 and CDR2 (germline): LNHDA, SQIVND (reference sequence). Here the CDR3 reads CASSADQDRNQPQHF. In nucleotides, the CDR3 is TGTGCCAGTAGTGCCGACCAAGACCGCAATCAGCCCCAGCATTTT.

This clone was seen just once. V and J are TRBV21-1 and TRBJ2-7; the DNA was not compared with TRBD2, the D call given in the table. TRBV21-1 corresponds to a pseudogene. The CDR3 sequence is 15 residues long. CDR3 region: CASSKKSQGGDEQYF. The CDR3 bases are TGTGCCAGCAGCAAAAAAAGTCAGGGAGGGGACGAGCAGTACTTC.

The V call is TRBV5-1, the J call TRBJ2-5; 8 bases agree with TRBD1. Looked up from germline, CDR1 is SGHRS and CDR2 is YFSETQ. The CDR3 contains 17 residues. J lost 2 bases, V lost 0 bases, and 9 bases had no gene match. This CDR3 reads CASSLGAGGYGQETQYF. The DNA of the CDR3 is TGCGCCAGCAGCTTGGGGGCAGGGGGCTACGGGCAAGAGACCCAGTACTTC. Full variable domain (outside the CDR3, taken from reference TRBV5-1 and TRBJ2-5): KAGVTQTPRYLIKTRGQQVTLSCSPISGHRSVSWYQQTPGQGLQFLFEYFSETQRNKGNFPGRFSGRQFSNSRSEMNVSTLELGDSALYLCASSLGAGGYGQETQYFGPGTRLLVL.

This clone was seen just once. CDR3: CASSSYMRARNTGELFF. The CDR3 DNA follows: TGTGCCAGCAGCTCCTATATGCGGGCTCGGAACACCGGGGAGCTGTTTTTT. V usage is TRBV5-4 and J usage is TRBJ2-2; D might be TRBD2 (5 bases). This CDR3 has 17 residues. Germline CDR1 SGHNT, CDR2 YYREEE (reference sequence). The ends were cut back, 3 bases at V and 1 base at J, with 16 bases in the middle.

This rearrangement joins TRBV2 to TRBJ2-5, with TRBD1 as a possible D gene (6 bases). This CDR3 spans 13 amino acids. V dropped 2 bases and J dropped 4 bases, with 8 bases sitting between them. Germline CDR1 is SNHLY and CDR2 is FYNNEI. The CDR3 loop reads CASSELTGETQYF. The CDR3 coding sequence is TGTGCCAGCAGTGAATTGACAGGAGAGACCCAGTACTTC.